This TCR beta chain was captured in a study of blood T cell repertoires in COVID-19. Turning to the study itself: The samples span acute and convalescent COVID-19 from the United States, Italy and Spain.

Profiled with immunoSEQ multiplex PCR; TCRdb holds only in-frame clones, not every one. The sample has about 410,000 clones; roughly 88% are singletons. In germline, CDR1 is SGDLS, CDR2 YYNGEE. V lost 3 bases and J lost 7, with 19 bases in between. There are 15 residues in the CDR3. The table lists this clone with a count of one. Resolution of symptoms, clearance, or two negative PCRs was present in recovered Cohort 3 donors. Sequencing input: PBMCs or T cells enriched from blood (not recorded which). The chain combines TRBV9 with TRBJ2-5; tentative D call: TRBD2 (7 bases). This TCR was recovered from a man aged 18 to 35 who had recovered from COVID-19. The CDR3 is CASSAVGGDEATQYF. CDR3 sequence (DNA): TGTGCCAGCAGCGCGGTAGGGGGGGACGAAGCGACCCAGTACTTC.